This T cell receptor beta chain derives from a study of response to subunit inactivated influenza vaccine (dated by TCRdb to the late 2010s). With regard to the full study: To follow how T cells responded to a trivalent subunit inactivated influenza vaccine, the researchers relied on deep quantitative profiling of the T cell receptor repertoire. General study outcomes and caveats: The authors suggested that each seasonal influenza vaccination may recruit only a limited number of new T cells.

The CDR3 goes from the cysteine to the phenylalanine over 11 residues. Just CDR3 DNA is preserved here, 33 bases in frame from base 1. To prepare the library, RT-PCR was applied. TCRdb shows the sequencer as Illumina HiSeq 2500. The public sequencing data were trimmed at Q25 with fastp and processed into clonotypes with MiXCR by TCRdb, which kept only in-frame beta chains. Each record represents a unique CDR3 protein, reported with the most common genes and DNA among its rows. Recorded for this sample are 150,000 to 200,000 distinct CDR3 sequences; about 10% of them occurred a single time. In total, the top ten clones hold roughly 40% of the sample. This clonotype was counted once. The specificity of this receptor is unknown. Being one base from a much bigger clone, this may be a read error.

The sequence came from a man between 50 and 75 years old who received an inactivated influenza vaccine. Donor details come from another sample of the same person, matched by shared clones. The rearrangement combines TRBV12-3 or TRBV12-4 with TRBJ2-3, with the identity of the D gene unclear. The sequenced sample was CD8+ T cells sorted from PBMCs, obtained roughly 24 months after vaccination. The DNA sequence is TGTGCCAACAGTATTTCAGATACGCAGTATTTT. The resulting protein is CANSISDTQYF.